This TCR beta chain was sequenced for a study of technical replicates of blood from several donors listed by TCRdb under 2017. The V end loses 5 bases and the J end loses 1 base, and a stretch of 13 bases separates them. From the cysteine through the phenylalanine, the CDR3 covers 15 amino acids. The retained sequence is limited to the CDR3, 45 bases, with the frame set at the first base. The germline V gene (reference sequence) supplies CDR1 MNHEY and CDR2 SMNVEV. A word on this clone: Its antigen remains unidentified. There are no base qualities to consult, and no much larger clone falls within one base.

Library creation used the immunoSEQ multiplex PCR assay. Here the immuneACCESS table is served through TCRdb, limited to in-frame sequences with V and J called. Missing clones are a known gap in these copies; in checked studies unresolved V genes cover under half, and the rest lacks a known reason. A total of 76,000 or so clones appear in this sample, around 90% of them only once. 0.2% to 0.25% of the sample comes from the top ten. This clonotype was sampled from a human donor in good health. Specimen: T cells isolated from PBMCs. The chain links TRBV27 with TRBJ2-3, and TRBD2 may be the D gene, going by 7 matching bases. The DNA sequence is given as TGTGCCAGCAGTCGCGGAGGGGGGGGCACAGATACGCAGTATTTT. Translated, this gives CASSRGGGGTDTQYF.